The rows below give T cell receptor beta chains drawn from one sample of a study of blood T cell repertoires in COVID-19. Here immunoSEQ multiplex PCR was the method, and the copy in TCRdb shows in-frame clones only, minus some. The top ten clones hold almost 4% of a sample with some 340,000 clones, more than 85% of them seen once. The sequencing sample was made of PBMCs or T cells enriched from blood (not recorded which). The source of these receptors is a young woman who had been exposed to COVID-19. The CDR3 runs from the conserved cysteine through the conserved F or W. Each record gives: CDR3 DNA, CDR3 protein, D gene, clone size, J gene, V gene. A D gene is named only where the DNA matches it firmly. Only part of the rows carry a size: once, few, many, or a class if the clone is expanded.

CDR3 DNA: TGTGCCAGTAGCCCCGGACAGGGCTATGGCTACACCTTC
CDR3 protein: CASSPGQGYGYTF
D gene: TRBD1
clone size: .
J gene: TRBJ1-2
V gene: TRBV19

CDR3 DNA: TGTGCCAGCAGCTTATCCGGGGTTGGTAACACCATATATTTT
CDR3 protein: CASSLSGVGNTIYF
D gene: .
clone size: .
J gene: TRBJ1-3
V gene: TRBV7-6

CDR3 DNA: TGCAGCGTTAGGACAAGGCAGTTCTACGAGCAGTACTTC
CDR3 protein: CSVRTRQFYEQYF
D gene: .
clone size: .
J gene: TRBJ2-7
V gene: TRBV29-1

CDR3 DNA: TGCGCCAGCAGCCGTGGGGGGTACGAGCAGTACTTC
CDR3 protein: CASSRGGYEQYF
D gene: .
clone size: .
J gene: TRBJ2-7
V gene: TRBV5-1

CDR3 DNA: TGTGCCAGCAGCTTAAGGGACATAGGGGGTCAGTACTTC
CDR3 protein: CASSLRDIGGQYF
D gene: .
clone size: .
J gene: TRBJ2-4
V gene: TRBV7-3

CDR3 DNA: TGTGCCAGCAGTCGGACAGGGGGAAGTAGATTCTTT
CDR3 protein: CASSRTGGSRFF
D gene: TRBD1
clone size: .
J gene: TRBJ1-1
V gene: TRBV7-2

CDR3 DNA: TGTGCCAGCAGCCGTCCCGGGACAGGGATGAACACTGAAGCTTTCTTT
CDR3 protein: CASSRPGTGMNTEAFF
D gene: TRBD1
clone size: .
J gene: TRBJ1-1
V gene: TRBV28

CDR3 DNA: TGTGCCAGCAGTGGACGACAGGGGGTCACAGATACGCAGTATTTT
CDR3 protein: CASSGRQGVTDTQYF
D gene: TRBD1
clone size: .
J gene: TRBJ2-3
V gene: TRBV2

CDR3 DNA: TGTGCCACCCTGACAGGGCCCAATTCACCCCTCCACTTT
CDR3 protein: CATLTGPNSPLHF
D gene: TRBD1
clone size: .
J gene: TRBJ1-6
V gene: TRBV24-1

CDR3 DNA: TGTGCCAGCAGCTTAGCGGAGGGCCTGGGAGCTTTCTTT
CDR3 protein: CASSLAEGLGAFF
D gene: .
clone size: .
J gene: TRBJ1-1
V gene: TRBV7-9

CDR3 DNA: TGTGCCAGTAGTAGGCTAGCGGGGGACACAGATACGCAGTATTTT
CDR3 protein: CASSRLAGDTDTQYF
D gene: TRBD2
clone size: .
J gene: TRBJ2-3
V gene: TRBV19

CDR3 DNA: TGTGCCAGCAGCCAAGTGGGCCTGATGCGTCAAGAGACCCAGTACTTC
CDR3 protein: CASSQVGLMRQETQYF
D gene: .
clone size: .
J gene: TRBJ2-5
V gene: TRBV3-1/TRBV3-2

CDR3 DNA: TGTGCCAGCAGTTACAAGTGGACAGGGGAGGGATCACCCCTCCACTTT
CDR3 protein: CASSYKWTGEGSPLHF
D gene: TRBD1
clone size: .
J gene: TRBJ1-6
V gene: TRBV6-5

CDR3 DNA: TGTGCCAGCAGTGACGGGGGGAATTCACCCCTCCACTTT
CDR3 protein: CASSDGGNSPLHF
D gene: .
clone size: once
J gene: TRBJ1-6
V gene: TRBV6-4

CDR3 DNA: TGCAGCGAGGGGGTAGCTAATGAAAAACTGTTTTTT
CDR3 protein: CSEGVANEKLFF
D gene: .
clone size: .
J gene: TRBJ1-4
V gene: TRBV29-1

CDR3 DNA: TGCGCCAGCAGTGACAGCACTGCCTACGAGCAGTACTTC
CDR3 protein: CASSDSTAYEQYF
D gene: .
clone size: .
J gene: TRBJ2-7
V gene: TRBV5-1

CDR3 DNA: TGTGCCAGCAACCCCCGGGAGCGGGGGGGTGAGCAGTTCTTC
CDR3 protein: CASNPRERGGEQFF
D gene: TRBD2
clone size: .
J gene: TRBJ2-1
V gene: TRBV6-2/TRBV6-3

CDR3 DNA: TGTGCCAGCTCGAAGACAGGGGGGGACTATGGCTACACCTTC
CDR3 protein: CASSKTGGDYGYTF
D gene: TRBD1
clone size: .
J gene: TRBJ1-2
V gene: TRBV18

CDR3 DNA: TGTGCCAGCAGCACTAGTAGCGGTTCACCCCTCCACTTT
CDR3 protein: CASSTSSGSPLHF
D gene: .
clone size: .
J gene: TRBJ1-6
V gene: TRBV7-2

CDR3 DNA: TGTGCCAGCTCACCACTTAGACAGGGCATGAACACTGAAGCTTTCTTT
CDR3 protein: CASSPLRQGMNTEAFF
D gene: TRBD1
clone size: .
J gene: TRBJ1-1
V gene: TRBV18